The 19 T cell receptor beta chains presented below share a single source sample, sequenced in a study of cytomegalovirus exposure and HLA in healthy donors. TCRdb's table, derived via immunoSEQ multiplex PCR, lists solely in-frame clones and lacks some. The data show 150,000 to 200,000 clones, more than 75% seen once. Material: PBMCs. The receptors here all came from a woman aged 25 to 39 in good health and CMV-seronegative.

In nucleotides, the CDR3 is TGTGCCAGCAGCTTAGGGACAGCTAAGACCGGGGAGCTGTTTTTT. Amino acids: CASSLGTAKTGELFF. V usage is TRBV7-7 and J usage is TRBJ2-2; maybe TRBD1 (6 bases). The CDR3 spans 15 residues. Germline lookup yields CDR1 SSHAT and CDR2 FNYEAQ (reference sequence). V dropped 1 base and J dropped 5 bases, with 11 bases sitting between them. Combining the CDR3 with reference TRBV7-7 and TRBJ2-2 gives the whole variable domain GAGVSQSPRYKVTKRGQDVTLRCDPISSHATLYWYQQALGQGPEFLTYFNYEAQPDKSGLPSDRFSAERPEGSISTLTIQRTEQRDSAMYRCASSLGTAKTGELFFGEGSRLTVL.

In the case of this clone: The sample carries other DNA sequences with the same CDR3. The V and J genes are TRBV5-1 and TRBJ1-3; D possibly corresponds to TRBD1 (5 bases). The germline V gene has CDR1 SGHRS and CDR2 YFSETQ. V shed 0 bases and J shed 4 bases, with 8 bases lying between them. CDR3 length: 14 amino acids. CDR3 in amino acids: CASSLGGTGNTIYF. CDR3 bases: TGCGCCAGCAGCTTGGGGGGCACAGGAAACACCATATATTTT.

This clone came up once. The chain recombines TRBV13 with TRBJ2-3, with 10 bases matching TRBD1. This CDR3 spans 16 amino acids. Germline loops: CDR1 PRHDT, CDR2 FYEKMQ (reference sequence). V lost 4 bases to trimming and J lost 0 bases; unmatched junction nucleotides: 4. The CDR3 region has the DNA TGTGCCAGCAGCTGGGGGACAGGGGCTAGCACAGATACGCAGTATTTT. It is translated as CASSWGTGASTDTQYF.

This chain joins TRBV7-2 and TRBJ1-5; the D is unclear. Germline values: CDR1 SGHTA, CDR2 FQGNSA. The CDR3 runs 15 residues. Trimming took off 5 bases at V and 3 bases at J, with 14 bases between the two ends. The CDR3 nucleotides are TGTGCCAGCAGCCCCGGGAGGCAGTTCAATCAGCCCCAGCATTTT. This translates into CASSPGRQFNQPQHF.

The rearrangement links TRBV5-4 to TRBJ2-7, with D unclear. Per germline, CDR1 SGHNT and CDR2 YYREEE (reference sequence). This CDR3 spans 14 amino acids. V dropped 4 bases and J dropped 6 bases, with 17 bases sitting between them. CDR3 sequence reads: CASSPDLVAGEQYF. The CDR3 DNA sequence: TGTGCCAGCAGCCCCGATCTCGTGGCAGGCGAGCAGTACTTC.

J is TRBJ1-2 and V is TRBV4-3; 8 bases are a match to TRBD1. Germline values: CDR1 LGHNA, CDR2 YSLEER. The J segment lost 5 bases and the V segment lost 4 bases, leaving 6 bases of the junction unmatched. CDR3 length: 14 amino acids. The CDR3 loop is CASSPGQGYYGYTF. Written as DNA, the CDR3 is TGCGCCAGCAGCCCCGGACAGGGCTATTATGGCTACACCTTC.

CDR3 nucleotide sequence: TGTGCCAGCGGTTTTAGATCAGGGGGCTCCTCGCCCAACCAAGAGACCCAGTACTTC. This translates into CASGFRSGGSSPNQETQYF. The chain is built from TRBV7-2 and TRBJ2-5, with 8 bases that match TRBD1. Germline CDR1 reads SGHTA; CDR2 reads FQGNSA. Losses at the gene ends were 8 bases for V and 0 bases for J; bases not matched to a gene: 20. CDR3 size: 19 residues.

The CDR3 coding sequence is TGTGCCAGCTCACCACCGGCCAATGAAAAACTGTTTTTT. It specifies CASSPPANEKLFF. The chain uses TRBV18 and TRBJ1-4; D not resolved. Germline CDR1 is KGHSH and CDR2 is LQKENI. The length of the CDR3 is 13 residues. V was pared by 0 bases and J by 5 bases, with 4 bases between.

J is TRBJ2-1 and V is TRBV11-2, with a possible D match to TRBD1 (5 bases). Germline V gene lookup returns CDR1 SGHAT and CDR2 FQNNGV. The CDR3 runs to 15 residues. V lost 1 base, J lost 6 bases, and 13 bases lay in between. This CDR3 is CASSLVQASLNEQFF. For the CDR3, the DNA is TGTGCCAGCAGCTTAGTACAGGCTTCCCTCAATGAGCAGTTCTTC.

The gene calls are TRBV18 and TRBJ2-2; TRBD2 is a possible D gene (5 bases). Germline V gives CDR1 KGHSH, CDR2 LQKENI. V lost 2 bases and J lost 3, with 13 bases in between. The CDR3 consists of 16 residues. The CDR3, as DNA: TGTGCCAGCTCACCATATTCCAGCGGCCACACCGGGGAGCTGTTTTTT. Its protein product is CASSPYSSGHTGELFF.

V and J are TRBV13 and TRBJ2-7; a weak D match, TRBD1 (6 bases). V was pared by 5 bases and J by 0 bases, with 11 bases between. Germline lookup yields CDR1 PRHDT and CDR2 FYEKMQ (reference sequence). The CDR3 loop spans 14 amino acids. Here the CDR3 DNA reads TGTGCCAGCAGCCCACAGGGAAGCTCCTACGAGCAGTACTTC. Residues: CASSPQGSSYEQYF.

The V call is TRBV19, the J call TRBJ1-6; the D gene is possibly TRBD1 (5 bases). V gave up 8 bases and J gave up 7 bases, with 15 bases separating them. The CDR3 is 14 residues long. Germline CDR1 reads LNHDA; CDR2 reads SQIVND (reference sequence). This chain's CDR3 is CASAQGMSNSPLHF. DNA for the CDR3: TGTGCCAGTGCCCAGGGAATGTCGAATTCACCCCTCCACTTT.

The chain uses TRBV29-1 and TRBJ2-7; D unclear. The CDR3 sequence is 12 residues long. Trimming shortened V by 6 bases and J by 0 bases, and 9 bases separated the two germline ends. CDR1 and CDR2 from the germline V gene are SQVTM and ANQGSEA. For the CDR3, the DNA is TGCAGCGTCTCCTTCTTCTCCTACGAGCAGTACTTC. Encoded protein: CSVSFFSYEQYF.

The chain uses TRBV14 and TRBJ1-2; D is possibly TRBD1 (5 bases). V dropped 6 bases and J dropped 4 bases, with 12 bases sitting between them. This CDR3 has 13 residues. In germline, CDR1 is SGHDN, CDR2 FVKESK. The CDR3 DNA reads as TGTGCCAGCAGTCGAGACAGACTCTATGGCTACACCTTC. Amino acid sequence: CASSRDRLYGYTF.

The chain combines TRBV4-3 with TRBJ1-2; 10 bases match TRBD1. V lost 3 bases, J lost 6 bases, and 7 bases stayed unmatched. This CDR3 contains 15 residues. From germline, CDR1 is LGHNA and CDR2 YSLEER. The CDR3 DNA follows: TGCGCCAGCAGCCATACGACGACAGGGGGCGATGGCTACACCTTC. Translated, it gives CASSHTTTGGDGYTF.

The chain uses TRBV5-6 and TRBJ1-4; 8 bases are shared with TRBD1. Trimming took 0 bases from V and 9 from J; bases not matched to a gene: 4. This CDR3 is 14 amino acids long. Germline V gene lookup returns CDR1 SGHDT and CDR2 YYEEEE. The CDR3 nucleotides read TGTGCCAGCAGCTTGGGGACAGGGTTAAAAAAACTGTTTTTT. Its protein product is CASSLGTGLKKLFF. Full variable domain (remainder filled in from reference TRBV5-6 and TRBJ1-4): DAGVTQSPTHLIKTRGQQVTLRCSPKSGHDTVSWYQQALGQGPQFIFQYYEEEERQRGNFPDRFSGHQFPNYSSELNVNALLLGDSALYLCASSLGTGLKKLFFGSGTQLSVL.

J is TRBJ1-6 and V is TRBV7-6, with TRBD1 matching over 7 bases. V was pared by 5 bases and J by 6 bases, with 7 bases of the junction left unmatched. The CDR3 totals 15 residues. CDR1 and CDR2 (germline): SGHVS, FNYEAQ. This CDR3 is CASSPGQDVNSPLHF. CDR3 DNA sequence: TGTGCCAGCAGCCCCGGACAGGACGTTAATTCACCCCTCCACTTT.

J is TRBJ1-5 and V is TRBV6-1, with 7 bases fitting TRBD1. The CDR3 is made up of 14 amino acids. Germline assignment: CDR1 MNHNS and CDR2 SASEGT. V lost 6 bases to trimming and J lost 4 bases; unmatched junction nucleotides: 6. The CDR3 DNA is TGTGCCAGCAGACAAACAGGGGTAAATCAGCCCCAGCATTTT. Translated, it gives CASRQTGVNQPQHF.

The chain carries TRBV5-1 and TRBJ2-1; 8 bases map to TRBD1. V gave up 6 bases and J gave up 3 bases; unmatched junction bases: 8. The germline CDR1 and CDR2 sequences are SGHRS and YFSETQ. The CDR3 has 15 residues. The CDR3 here is CASKGTGQVYNEQFF. The CDR3 DNA reads TGCGCCAGCAAGGGTACGGGACAGGTCTACAATGAGCAGTTCTTC.